This T cell receptor beta chain comes out of a study of naive CD8 T cells in extremely preterm neonates. Regarding this clone: What it binds is not known.

Study observations and caveats: Preterm neonates shared more CDR3 nucleotide sequences (about 2.5%) than older groups. Preterm infants showed shorter CDR3s, fewer N additions and less trimming than older groups. iChao1 richness was lowest in preterm neonates, significantly versus all ages.

The length of the CDR3 is 13 residues. The germline CDR1 and CDR2 sequences are SGHTS and YDEGEE. V gave up 2 bases and J gave up 5 bases, with 10 bases separating them. Cord blood came from elective full-term cesareans at 37-41 weeks without labor or membrane rupture. Sorted cells: live naive CD8+ T cells, CD45RA+CCR7+, Annexin V-negative. Assay used: immunoSEQ multiplex PCR; TCRdb lists only in-frame clones, some missing. This table has about 7,500 clones, just under 98% appearing once. The chain has TRBV5-8 and TRBJ1-1, with D tentatively TRBD1 (5 bases). The sample was naive CD8+ T cells from cord blood. The sequence was collected from a newborn in good health. Here the CDR3 DNA reads TGTGCCAGCAGCTTTAGGGGAGGAACTGAAGCTTTCTTT. It is translated as CASSFRGGTEAFF.